What follows are 14 T cell receptor beta chains derived from one specimen sequenced in a study of vaccination and CD4 T cells after COVID-19. Each CDR3 protein gets one entry after TCRdb re-called the PCR reads with MiXCR. The data show approximately 30,000 distinct CDR3 sequences, 45% to 55% seen once. The time point here: late sampling 161 to 241 days after vaccination in a few convalescent patients. This specimen was CD4+ T cells from blood, taken about 7 months after SARS-CoV-2 vaccination. These receptors came from a human donor who had recovered from COVID-19.

CDR3 residues: CASSSWTSGSFEQYF. The CDR3, as DNA: TGTGCCAGCAGCTCGTGGACTAGCGGGAGTTTCGAGCAGTACTTC. J is TRBJ2-7 and V is TRBV7-9, with TRBD2 matching 13 bases. J gave up 6 bases and V 4 bases, and 6 bases lay outside the gene matches. Germline CDR1 reads SEHNR; CDR2 reads FQNEAQ (reference sequence). The CDR3 runs to 15 residues.

This clonotype has a handful of counts. The J gene is TRBJ2-3, the V gene TRBV6-1; TRBD2 aligns across 9 bases. The CDR3 runs to 18 residues. J lost 0 bases, V lost 4 bases, and 11 bases had no gene match. CDR1 and CDR2 from the germline V gene are MNHNS and SASEGT. The CDR3 loop is CASSASIAGAASTDTQYF. For the CDR3, the DNA is TGTGCCAGCAGTGCCTCGATAGCGGGAGCCGCTAGCACAGATACGCAGTATTTT.

This chain joins TRBV6-5 and TRBJ1-2, with D maybe TRBD1 (6 bases). Germline loops: CDR1 MNHEY, CDR2 SVGAGI. CDR3 length: 15 residues. Trimming cost V 3 bases and J 1 base, with 12 bases left between them. This CDR3 is CASSYRTGINYGYTF. In DNA, the CDR3 is TGTGCCAGCAGTTATCGTACAGGGATTAACTATGGCTACACCTTC.

V is TRBV20-1 and J is TRBJ1-5, with D possibly being TRBD1 (6 bases). V was shortened by 5 bases and J by 7 bases, with 15 bases between the two germline ends. The CDR3 totals 13 residues. Looked up from germline, CDR1 is DFQATT and CDR2 is SNEGSKA (reference sequence). The CDR3 DNA is TGCAGTGCTCAAGGGGGGATAGGGCAGCCCCAGCATTTT. The encoded protein is CSAQGGIGQPQHF.

This clonotype appeared a few times. The J gene is TRBJ2-1, the V gene TRBV20-1; 9 bases map to TRBD1. This CDR3 contains 14 residues. The V and J ends lost 0 bases and 6 bases, in that order; junction bases with no gene match: 3. Germline V gene data show CDR1 as DFQATT and CDR2 as SNEGSKA (reference sequence). The CDR3 reads CSARDPTGGNEQFF. The CDR3 DNA follows: TGCAGTGCTAGAGATCCGACAGGGGGCAATGAGCAGTTCTTC.

This clonotype was counted a few times. This sequence joins TRBV18 and TRBJ2-7; maybe TRBD1 (5 bases). Germline CDR1 reads KGHSH; CDR2 reads LQKENI. Trimming removed 5 bases from V and 5 bases from J, with 19 bases in between. This CDR3 has 15 amino acids. The CDR3 coding sequence is TGTGCCAGCTCAACAGGTCTTTCCCTATCGGACGAGCAGTACTTC. Its protein is CASSTGLSLSDEQYF. Full variable domain (rest looked up from reference TRBV18 and TRBJ2-7): NAGVMQNPRHLVRRRGQEARLRCSPMKGHSHVYWYRQLPEEGLKFMVYLQKENIIDESGMPKERFSAEFPKEGPSILRIQQVVRGDSAAYFCASSTGLSLSDEQYFGPGTRLTVT.

This clonotype has a handful of counts. The chain has TRBV7-3 and TRBJ1-5; TRBD1 matches 7 bases. Germline V CDR1 and CDR2: SGHTA, FQGTGA. The CDR3 covers 14 residues. V trimming: 2 bases; J trimming: 5 bases; junction bases outside the gene matches: 3. CDR3 nucleotides: TGTGCCAGCAGCTTATATCAGGGGGATCAGCCCCAGCATTTT. It yields the protein CASSLYQGDQPQHF.

A few counts support this clonotype. V is TRBV7-9 and J is TRBJ2-2, with 8 bases lining up with TRBD1. Germline V gene data show CDR1 as SEHNR and CDR2 as FQNEAQ (reference sequence). Trimming took 1 base from V and 7 from J; bases not matched to a gene: 5. This CDR3 is 15 amino acids long. CDR3 coding DNA: TGTGCCAGCAGCTTAGGTGACAGGGGCCACGGGGAGCTGTTTTTT. Protein sequence: CASSLGDRGHGELFF.

The chain is built from TRBV6-2 or TRBV6-3 and TRBJ2-7; the match to TRBD2 covers 10 bases. The CDR3 has 12 amino acids. CDR1 MNHEY and CDR2 SVGEGT come from the germline V gene. The junction had 5 bases not matched to a gene; V was cut back by 8 bases and J by 7 bases. The CDR3 coding sequence is TGTGCCAGCCGGACTAGCGGTCAAGAGCAGTACTTC. This gives the protein CASRTSGQEQYF.

This chain uses TRBV7-3 with TRBJ2-7; 9 positions match TRBD1. V was pared by 2 bases and J by 5 bases, with 4 bases of the junction left unmatched. CDR1 and CDR2 from the germline V gene are SGHTA and FQGTGA. The CDR3 is made up of 14 amino acids. The CDR3 DNA follows: TGTGCCAGCAGCTTAGGGACAGGGTACGACGAGCAGTACTTC. It yields the protein CASSLGTGYDEQYF.

V and J are TRBV7-2 and TRBJ2-1, with TRBD1 identical over 10 bases. The CDR3 consists of 16 residues. Germline CDR1 reads SGHTA; CDR2 reads FQGNSA. V was clipped by 2 bases and J by 3 bases; unmatched bases: 4. The CDR3 region has the DNA TGTGCCAGCAGCTTAACCGGACAGGGGGGCTACAATGAGCAGTTCTTC. Its translation is CASSLTGQGGYNEQFF. The full variable domain, rest sourced from reference TRBV7-2 and TRBJ2-1, is GAGVSQSPSNKVTEKGKDVELRCDPISGHTALYWYRQSLGQGLEFLIYFQGNSAPDKSGLPSDRFSAERTGGSVSTLTIQRTQQEDSAVYLCASSLTGQGGYNEQFFGPGTRLTVL.

This clonotype was detected only once. The chain carries TRBV28 and TRBJ1-2, with 7 nucleotides matching TRBD1. J gave up 10 bases and V 7 bases, and 18 bases lay outside the gene matches. Germline-derived CDR1 and CDR2 are MDHEN and SYDVKM. This CDR3 comprises 15 residues. The CDR3 here is CASTFSRGREPHYTF. The CDR3 coding sequence is TGTGCCAGCACGTTTAGTAGGGGGCGCGAGCCTCACTACACCTTC.

The chain combines TRBV20-1 with TRBJ2-1; 12 bases match TRBD2. J gave up 0 bases and V 7 bases, and 4 bases lay outside the gene matches. The germline V gene has CDR1 DFQATT and CDR2 SNEGSKA (reference sequence). The CDR3 has 15 amino acids. This CDR3 is CSGTSGIVSYNEQFF. CDR3 nucleotides: TGCAGTGGGACTAGCGGGATCGTCTCCTACAATGAGCAGTTCTTC.

This clonotype appeared a few times. The V and J genes are TRBV27 and TRBJ2-5; D is perhaps TRBD2 (7 bases). The CDR3 is 15 residues long. Germline-derived CDR1 and CDR2 are MNHEY and SMNVEV (reference sequence). V lost 2 bases to trimming and J lost 2 bases, with 12 bases between them. Written as DNA, the CDR3 is TGTGCCAGCAGTTTAGGGGGGGGGCCTCAAGAGACCCAGTACTTC. This translates into CASSLGGGPQETQYF.